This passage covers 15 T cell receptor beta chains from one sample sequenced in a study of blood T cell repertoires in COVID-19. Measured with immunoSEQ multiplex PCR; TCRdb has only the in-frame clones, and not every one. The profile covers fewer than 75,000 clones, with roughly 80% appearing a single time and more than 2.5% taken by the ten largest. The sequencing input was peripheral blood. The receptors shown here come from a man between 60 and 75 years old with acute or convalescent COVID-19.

Written as DNA, the CDR3 is TGTGCCTGGAGTCTGTCGGGGAACTCACCCCTCCACTTT. Translating it yields CAWSLSGNSPLHF. The chain is built from TRBV30 and TRBJ1-6, with D unresolved. The CDR3 runs 13 residues. Germline V gene data show CDR1 as GTSNPN and CDR2 as SVGIG (reference sequence). The ends were cut back, 2 bases at V and 10 bases at J, with 12 bases in the middle.

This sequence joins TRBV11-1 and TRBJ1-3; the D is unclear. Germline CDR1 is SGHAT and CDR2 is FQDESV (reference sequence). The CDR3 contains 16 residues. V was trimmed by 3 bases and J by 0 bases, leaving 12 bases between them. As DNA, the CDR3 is TGTGCCAGCAGCTTCAGTCCTACTAGCTCTGGAAACACCATATATTTT. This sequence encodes CASSFSPTSSGNTIYF. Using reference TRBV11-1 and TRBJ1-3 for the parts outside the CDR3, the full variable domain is EAEVAQSPRYKITEKSQAVAFWCDPISGHATLYWYRQILGQGPELLVQFQDESVVDDSQLPKDRFSAERLKGVDSTLKIQPAELGDSAMYLCASSFSPTSSGNTIYFGEGSWLTVV.

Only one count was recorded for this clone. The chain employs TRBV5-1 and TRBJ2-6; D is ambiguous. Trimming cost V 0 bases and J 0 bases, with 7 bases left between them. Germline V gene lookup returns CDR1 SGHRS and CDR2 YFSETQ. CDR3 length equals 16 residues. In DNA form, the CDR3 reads TGCGCCAGCAGCTTGGGTTTGAGCTCTGGGGCCAACGTCCTGACTTTC. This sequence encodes CASSLGLSSGANVLTF.

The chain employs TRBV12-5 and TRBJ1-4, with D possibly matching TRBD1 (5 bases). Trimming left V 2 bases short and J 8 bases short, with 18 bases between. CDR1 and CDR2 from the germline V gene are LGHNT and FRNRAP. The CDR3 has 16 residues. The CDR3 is CASGLRMGLITEKLFF. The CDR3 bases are TGTGCTAGTGGTTTGCGCATGGGACTTATTACGGAAAAACTGTTTTTT.

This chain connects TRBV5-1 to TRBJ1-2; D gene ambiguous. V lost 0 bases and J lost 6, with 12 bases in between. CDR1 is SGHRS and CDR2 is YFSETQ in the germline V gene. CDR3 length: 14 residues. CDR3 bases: TGCGCCAGCAGCTTGGGAGGGAACGAGAATGGCTACACCTTC. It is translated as CASSLGGNENGYTF.

The CDR3 region has the DNA TGCAGCGTAACCGGGATAGAGAACACTGAAGCTTTCTTT. This translates into CSVTGIENTEAFF. The chain carries TRBV29-1 and TRBJ1-1; no clear D gene. CDR3 length equals 13 residues. Trimming took off 6 bases at V and 1 base at J, with 12 bases between the two ends. From germline, CDR1 is SQVTM and CDR2 ANQGSEA. Variable domain in full (rest from reference TRBV29-1 and TRBJ1-1): SAVISQKPSRDICQRGTSLTIQCQVDSQVTMMFWYRQQPGQSLTLIATANQGSEATYESGFVIDKFPISRPNLTFSTLTVSNMSPEDSSIYLCSVTGIENTEAFFGQGTRLTVV.

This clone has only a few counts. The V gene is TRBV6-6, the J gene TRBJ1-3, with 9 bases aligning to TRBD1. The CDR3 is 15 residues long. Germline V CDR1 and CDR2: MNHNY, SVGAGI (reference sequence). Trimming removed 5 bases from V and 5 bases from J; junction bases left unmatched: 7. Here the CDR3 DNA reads TGTGCCAGCAGTCTATCTGGACAGGGGAGAAACACCATATATTTT. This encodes CASSLSGQGRNTIYF.

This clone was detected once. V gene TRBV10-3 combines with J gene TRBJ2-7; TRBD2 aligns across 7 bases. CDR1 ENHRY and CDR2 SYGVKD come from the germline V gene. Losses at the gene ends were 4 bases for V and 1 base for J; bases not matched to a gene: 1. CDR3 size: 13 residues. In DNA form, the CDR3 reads TGTGCCATCAGTGGGGGACTATCCTACGAGCAGTACTTC. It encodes CAISGGLSYEQYF.

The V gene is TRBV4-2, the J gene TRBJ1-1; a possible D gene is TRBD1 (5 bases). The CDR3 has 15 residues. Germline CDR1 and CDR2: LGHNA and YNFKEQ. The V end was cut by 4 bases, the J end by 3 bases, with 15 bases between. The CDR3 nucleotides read TGTGCCAGCAGCCGGGTTCAGGGAGGGGACACTGAAGCTTTCTTT. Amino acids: CASSRVQGGDTEAFF.

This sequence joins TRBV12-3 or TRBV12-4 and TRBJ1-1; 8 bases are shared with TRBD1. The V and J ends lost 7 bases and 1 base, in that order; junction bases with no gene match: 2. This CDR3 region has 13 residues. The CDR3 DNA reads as TGTGCCAGCACCCAGGGGGCGAACACTGAAGCTTTCTTT. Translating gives CASTQGANTEAFF.

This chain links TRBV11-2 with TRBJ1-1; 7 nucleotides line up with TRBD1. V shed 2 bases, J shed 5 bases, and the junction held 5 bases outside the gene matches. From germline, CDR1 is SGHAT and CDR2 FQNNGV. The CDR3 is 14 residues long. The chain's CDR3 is CASSLTPTGTEAFF. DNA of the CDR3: TGTGCCAGCAGCTTAACACCGACAGGGACTGAAGCTTTCTTT.

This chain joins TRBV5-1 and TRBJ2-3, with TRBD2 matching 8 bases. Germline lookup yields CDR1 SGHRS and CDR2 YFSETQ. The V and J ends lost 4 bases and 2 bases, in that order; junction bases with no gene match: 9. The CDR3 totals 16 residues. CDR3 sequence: CASSLGISGVTDTQYF. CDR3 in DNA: TGCGCCAGCAGCCTGGGGATTAGCGGGGTCACAGATACGCAGTATTTT.

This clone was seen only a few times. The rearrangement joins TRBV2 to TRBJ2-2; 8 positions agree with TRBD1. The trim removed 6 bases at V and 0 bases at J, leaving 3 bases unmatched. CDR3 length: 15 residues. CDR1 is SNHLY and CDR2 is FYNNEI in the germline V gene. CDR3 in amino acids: CASSLQGANTGELFF. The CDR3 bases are TGTGCCAGCAGCCTACAGGGGGCGAACACCGGGGAGCTGTTTTTT. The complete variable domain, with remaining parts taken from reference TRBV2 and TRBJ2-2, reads EPEVTQTPSHQVTQMGQEVILRCVPISNHLYFYWYRQILGQKVEFLVSFYNNEISEKSEIFDDQFSVERPDGSNFTLKIRSTKLEDSAMYFCASSLQGANTGELFFGEGSRLTVL.

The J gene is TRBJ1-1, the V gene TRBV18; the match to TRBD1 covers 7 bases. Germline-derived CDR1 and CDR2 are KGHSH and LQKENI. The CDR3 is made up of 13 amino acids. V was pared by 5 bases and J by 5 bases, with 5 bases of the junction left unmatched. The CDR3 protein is CASSDRVGTEAFF. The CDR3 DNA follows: TGTGCCAGCTCAGACAGGGTTGGTACTGAAGCTTTCTTT. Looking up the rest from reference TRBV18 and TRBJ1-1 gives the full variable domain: NAGVMQNPRHLVRRRGQEARLRCSPMKGHSHVYWYRQLPEEGLKFMVYLQKENIIDESGMPKERFSAEFPKEGPSILRIQQVVRGDSAAYFCASSDRVGTEAFFGQGTRLTVV.

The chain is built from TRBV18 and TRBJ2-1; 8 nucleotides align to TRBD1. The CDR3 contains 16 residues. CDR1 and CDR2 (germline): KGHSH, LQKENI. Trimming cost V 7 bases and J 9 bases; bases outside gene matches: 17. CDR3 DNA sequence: TGTGCCAGCTTCACGGACAGGGAAGTTTATCGGGGTGAGCAGTTCTTC. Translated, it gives CASFTDREVYRGEQFF.